Below are 24 T cell receptor beta chains sequenced from a single sample in a study of cytomegalovirus exposure and HLA in healthy donors. The primer mix had 60 Vbeta and 13 Jbeta primers. Using immunoSEQ multiplex PCR, the repertoire was profiled, and TCRdb retains in-frame clones only, with some absent. The profile shows some 71,000 clones, about 70% of them singletons. Sequencing was done on a sample of PBMCs. The receptors come from a man aged 35-49 years in good health and CMV-seropositive.

The rearrangement joins TRBV27 to TRBJ2-7, with TRBD2 matching over 9 bases. Germline-derived CDR1 and CDR2 are MNHEY and SMNVEV (reference sequence). The CDR3 is made up of 17 amino acids. J lost 5 bases, V lost 0 bases, and 11 bases had no gene match. The CDR3 protein is CASSLSSSGTSFHEQYF. DNA for the CDR3: TGTGCCAGCAGTTTATCCTCGTCCGGGACTAGCTTCCACGAGCAGTACTTC.

The chain links TRBV7-2 to TRBJ1-5, with a weak D call TRBD1 (5 bases). V was pared by 5 bases and J by 5 bases, with 13 bases between. Germline V gene lookup returns CDR1 SGHTA and CDR2 FQGNSA. The CDR3 runs to 14 residues. The chain's CDR3 is CASSARRGDQPQHF. Here the CDR3 DNA reads TGTGCCAGCAGCGCTAGGAGGGGAGATCAGCCCCAGCATTTT.

This clone was seen more than once but under ten times. The CDR3: CASRLNRGRGDTQYF. CDR3 in DNA: TGTGCCAGTAGGCTTAACAGGGGCAGGGGAGATACGCAGTATTTT. The chain employs TRBV19 and TRBJ2-3, with 7 bases lining up with TRBD1. Germline V gene sequence: CDR1 LNHDA, CDR2 SQIVND (reference sequence). V lost 6 bases to trimming and J lost 5 bases; unmatched junction nucleotides: 11. The CDR3 is 15 residues long.

The chain combines TRBV29-1 with TRBJ1-2; 10 bases fit TRBD1. The CDR3 loop spans 16 amino acids. The germline V gene encodes CDR1 SQVTM and CDR2 ANQGSEA. Trimming at V came to 6 bases and at J to 4 bases, leaving 14 bases not matched to a gene. The CDR3 nucleotides read TGCAGCGTCAAAGAGAGGGGGACAGGGGTTGGCTATGGCTACACCTTC. This encodes CSVKERGTGVGYGYTF.

The chain couples TRBV19 to TRBJ1-4; the D is unclear. CDR3 length: 12 amino acids. Germline V gene sequence: CDR1 LNHDA, CDR2 SQIVND (reference sequence). Trimming removed 0 bases from V and 11 bases from J, with 7 bases in between. The CDR3 here is CASSIDREKLFF. CDR3 sequence (DNA): TGTGCCAGTAGTATAGATCGAGAGAAACTGTTTTTT. Full variable domain (missing parts from reference TRBV19 and TRBJ1-4): DGGITQSPKYLFRKEGQNVTLSCEQNLNHDAMYWYRQDPGQGLRLIYYSQIVNDFQKGDIAEGYSVSREKKESFPLTVTSAQKNPTAFYLCASSIDREKLFFGSGTQLSVL.

The rearrangement uses TRBV7-9 and TRBJ1-2; 9 nucleotides match TRBD1. There are 19 residues in the CDR3. V lost 2 bases and J lost 3; bases outside the gene matches: 16. Germline CDR1 reads SEHNR; CDR2 reads FQNEAQ (reference sequence). This CDR3 reads CASSLWPRGTGPRDYGYTF. CDR3 nucleotides: TGTGCCAGCAGCTTATGGCCCAGGGGGACAGGGCCTCGGGACTATGGCTACACCTTC.

In its sample, this clone was seen a few times. This chain connects TRBV16 to TRBJ1-1, with 9 bases fitting TRBD1. The CDR3 sequence is 17 residues long. V trimming: 2 bases; J trimming: 3 bases; junction bases outside the gene matches: 10. CDR1 and CDR2 from the germline V gene are KGHSY and FQNENV. The CDR3 reads CASSQGRDRAIDTEAFF. For the CDR3, the DNA is TGTGCCAGCAGCCAAGGAAGGGACAGGGCGATAGACACTGAAGCTTTCTTT.

The chain combines TRBV6-1 with TRBJ1-2, with 8 positions matching TRBD1. The V and J ends lost 2 bases and 4 bases, in that order; junction bases with no gene match: 12. From germline, CDR1 is MNHNS and CDR2 SASEGT. There are 17 residues in the CDR3. CDR3 amino acids: CASSEFGPGGESYGYTF. For the CDR3, the DNA is TGTGCCAGCAGTGAATTTGGGCCAGGGGGCGAGTCCTATGGCTACACCTTC.

The chain has TRBV4-2 and TRBJ1-1, with D hard to call. CDR3 size: 13 residues. Between the trimmed V and J ends, which lost 0 bases and 3 bases, there was a span of 5 bases. Per germline, CDR1 LGHNA and CDR2 YNFKEQ. The CDR3 bases are TGTGCCAGCAGCCAAGATGTAGACACTGAAGCTTTCTTT. It translates to CASSQDVDTEAFF.

This chain connects TRBV4-1 to TRBJ1-1; 7 nucleotides match TRBD1. This CDR3 comprises 17 residues. CDR1 and CDR2 from the germline V gene are MGHRA and YSYEKL. Trimming removed 0 bases from V and 1 base from J; junction bases left unmatched: 8. CDR3 protein: CASSQDRSGGPNTEAFF. The DNA of the CDR3 is TGCGCCAGCAGCCAAGACCGGTCAGGGGGGCCGAACACTGAAGCTTTCTTT.

The chain has TRBV7-4 and TRBJ1-5; a weak D match, TRBD1 (6 bases). Germline values: CDR1 SGHVT, CDR2 SQSDAQ. The CDR3 spans 15 residues. V was cut by 4 bases and J by 7 bases, with 17 bases left in between. The CDR3: CASSSSLGAGQPQHF. DNA of the CDR3: TGTGCCAGCAGCTCCTCTTTGGGGGCCGGGCAGCCCCAGCATTTT.

The rearrangement uses TRBV28 and TRBJ2-1, with D tentatively TRBD1 (5 bases). V was pared by 7 bases and J by 4 bases, with 26 bases between. This CDR3 is 18 amino acids long. Per germline, CDR1 MDHEN and CDR2 SYDVKM. The CDR3 region is CASTVNTIRDFTYNEQFF. In nucleotides, the CDR3 is TGTGCCAGCACCGTTAACACAATCAGGGATTTTACTTACAATGAGCAGTTCTTC.

CDR3 nucleotide sequence: TGTGCCAGCAGCTACTTAACAGGGCGTGAGCAGTTCTTC. It codes for CASSYLTGREQFF. The chain recombines TRBV7-3 with TRBJ2-1; possible D gene TRBD1, 6 bases. The V gene lost 4 bases and the J gene lost 9 bases, with 13 bases spanning the gap. This CDR3 has 13 amino acids. Germline-derived CDR1 and CDR2 are SGHTA and FQGTGA.

In the case of this clone: The same CDR3 is also encoded by other DNA sequences in this sample. This chain uses TRBV9 with TRBJ1-5, with TRBD1 matching 9 bases. The ends lost 4 bases at V and 4 bases at J; junction bases unmatched: 3. The CDR3 loop spans 14 amino acids. From germline, CDR1 is SGDLS and CDR2 YYNGEE. The CDR3 reads CASSPGQGNQPQHF. The CDR3 DNA sequence: TGTGCCAGCAGCCCAGGACAGGGGAATCAGCCCCAGCATTTT.

The chain recombines TRBV29-1 with TRBJ2-1; 13 bases are a match to TRBD2. Per the germline V gene, CDR1 is SQVTM and CDR2 is ANQGSEA. Trimming took 7 bases from V and 4 from J; bases not matched to a gene: 10. The CDR3 runs 16 residues. DNA for the CDR3: TGCAGCGCCAACGGACTAGCGGGAGATGTATACAATGAGCAGTTCTTC. Its protein product is CSANGLAGDVYNEQFF.

The chain carries TRBV4-3 and TRBJ1-6, with 11 bases matching TRBD1. The junction had 6 bases not matched to a gene; V was cut back by 7 bases and J by 7 bases. The CDR3 consists of 15 residues. Germline V gene sequence: CDR1 LGHNA, CDR2 YSLEER. CDR3 sequence reads: CASTVDRGRNSPLHF. In nucleotides, the CDR3 is TGCGCCAGCACTGTGGACAGGGGGCGAAATTCACCCCTCCACTTT.

This rearrangement joins TRBV7-2 to TRBJ1-2; 7 bases fit TRBD1. The CDR3 contains 15 residues. Per the germline V gene, CDR1 is SGHTA and CDR2 is FQGNSA. Losses at the gene ends were 0 bases for V and 0 bases for J; bases not matched to a gene: 1. The CDR3 nucleotides are TGTGCCAGCAGCTTAGCACAGGGGCCTAACTATGGCTACACCTTC. Translation gives CASSLAQGPNYGYTF.

The V gene is TRBV6-1, the J gene TRBJ2-2; 9 nucleotides agree with TRBD1. Germline CDR1 MNHNS, CDR2 SASEGT. The CDR3 contains 15 residues. Trimming removed 6 bases from V and 3 bases from J; junction bases left unmatched: 5. CDR3 bases: TGTGCCAGCAGGGGGACAGGGCCCCACACCGGGGAGCTGTTTTTT. The encoded protein is CASRGTGPHTGELFF.

V is TRBV11-1 and J is TRBJ2-3; TRBD1 aligns across 9 bases. Trimming removed 4 bases from V and 0 bases from J; junction bases left unmatched: 2. CDR3 length: 15 residues. Germline CDR1 is SGHAT and CDR2 is FQDESV (reference sequence). This CDR3 reads CASSSGTGSTDTQYF. DNA of the CDR3: TGTGCCAGCAGCTCCGGGACAGGGAGCACAGATACGCAGTATTTT. Full variable domain (outside the CDR3, taken from reference TRBV11-1 and TRBJ2-3): EAEVAQSPRYKITEKSQAVAFWCDPISGHATLYWYRQILGQGPELLVQFQDESVVDDSQLPKDRFSAERLKGVDSTLKIQPAELGDSAMYLCASSSGTGSTDTQYFGPGTRLTVL.

The chain uses TRBV2 and TRBJ2-6; D perhaps matches TRBD1 (5 bases). Germline V gene sequence: CDR1 SNHLY, CDR2 FYNNEI. V lost 6 bases and J 0 bases, leaving 12 bases between the germline ends. This CDR3 has 16 residues. The chain's CDR3 is CASRQGRSSGANVLTF. The CDR3 nucleotides are TGTGCCAGCAGGCAGGGCCGATCCTCTGGGGCCAACGTCCTGACTTTC.

V and J are TRBV18 and TRBJ1-1; the D is unclear. V lost 1 base, J lost 8 bases, and 11 bases lay in between. There are 13 residues in the CDR3. Germline V gene data show CDR1 as KGHSH and CDR2 as LQKENI. CDR3 DNA sequence: TGTGCCAGCTCACCACTTCTGGGAGGGGAAGCTTTCTTT. Translated, it gives CASSPLLGGEAFF.

The chain links TRBV5-1 to TRBJ2-1; 8 bases align to TRBD1. The germline gives CDR1 SGHRS, CDR2 YFSETQ. The CDR3 consists of 16 residues. V shed 4 bases, J shed 4 bases, and the junction held 10 bases outside the gene matches. In DNA, the CDR3 is TGCGCCAGCAGCCCGGGACAGGCCCTTCTATACAATGAGCAGTTCTTC. Translated: CASSPGQALLYNEQFF.

The chain has TRBV28 and TRBJ1-1; the D is unclear. Germline V CDR1 and CDR2: MDHEN, SYDVKM. The CDR3 is made up of 13 amino acids. The germline V and J ends were trimmed by 8 bases and 2 bases, with 12 bases remaining between them. CDR3 DNA sequence: TGTGCCAGCGCCCAACCTATTAACACTGAAGCTTTCTTT. Translating gives CASAQPINTEAFF.

This clone appeared a single time. The chain recombines TRBV11-2 with TRBJ1-2, with D possibly matching TRBD1 (6 bases). V lost 2 bases, J lost 4 bases, and 11 bases lay in between. This CDR3 is 14 amino acids long. CDR1 and CDR2 from the germline V gene are SGHAT and FQNNGV. Here the CDR3 reads CASSLPGHLYGYTF. CDR3 in DNA: TGTGCCAGCAGCTTACCGGGACACCTCTATGGCTACACCTTC.